These 26 T cell receptor beta chains share one sample of origin, sequenced in a study of blood T cells in healthy people across ages. Combining a sample-barcoded 5' primer with a J-beta primer mix, a second PCR ran for roughly 7 to 12 cycles. TCRdb called the 5' RACE reads again in MiXCR, with one record for every CDR3 protein. This table has 910,000 or so distinct CDR3 sequences, 51% appearing once. The sequencing input was blood. These receptors all come from a woman aged 55-70 years in good health.

CDR3 DNA sequence: TGTGCCAGCAGACGGGACAGAACAAACTATGGCTACACCTTC. Amino acids: CASRRDRTNYGYTF. The genes are TRBV2 and TRBJ1-2; TRBD1 agrees at 7 bases. Germline trimming cut 6 bases from V and 2 bases from J; bases unmatched to any gene: 6. CDR3 length: 14 residues. In germline, CDR1 is SNHLY, CDR2 FYNNEI. Filled out from reference TRBV2 and TRBJ1-2, the complete variable domain reads EPEVTQTPSHQVTQMGQEVILRCVPISNHLYFYWYRQILGQKVEFLVSFYNNEISEKSEIFDDQFSVERPDGSNFTLKIRSTKLEDSAMYFCASRRDRTNYGYTFGSGTRLTVV.

The sample holds a few counts of this clonotype. The chain links TRBV20-1 to TRBJ2-3; 10 positions agree with TRBD1. This CDR3 has 14 amino acids. V was clipped by 4 bases and J by 8 bases; unmatched bases: 9. CDR1 and CDR2 from the germline V gene are DFQATT and SNEGSKA (reference sequence). This chain's CDR3 is CSAIRQGARGTQYF. CDR3 nucleotide sequence: TGCAGTGCTATACGACAGGGGGCGAGGGGTACGCAGTATTTT.

The chain couples TRBV28 to TRBJ2-3; 10 nucleotides line up with TRBD1. V was pared by 3 bases and J by 3 bases, with 6 bases of the junction left unmatched. CDR1 and CDR2 from the germline V gene are MDHEN and SYDVKM. This CDR3 has 16 residues. In DNA, the CDR3 is TGTGCCAGCAGTTTCGGAGACAGGGGGCGTACAGATACGCAGTATTTT. Translation gives CASSFGDRGRTDTQYF.

The V call is TRBV7-2, the J call TRBJ2-1; the D gene is possibly TRBD2 (6 bases). This CDR3 has 14 amino acids. Deletions cut 9 bases from V and 7 bases from J, with 19 bases between. CDR1 and CDR2 (germline): SGHTA, FQGNSA. CDR3 nucleotide sequence: TGTGCCAGTCGCGAGACTAGTACTACGAATGAGCAGTTCTTC. Encoded protein: CASRETSTTNEQFF.

In its sample, this clonotype was seen many times. This rearrangement joins TRBV28 to TRBJ2-7; D is unclear. The CDR3 is made up of 11 amino acids. The germline gives CDR1 MDHEN, CDR2 SYDVKM. Trimming cost V 6 bases and J 3 bases, with 6 bases left between them. The CDR3 sequence is CASSPHYEQYF. CDR3 bases: TGTGCCAGCAGCCCGCACTACGAGCAGTACTTC.

The V gene is TRBV7-6, the J gene TRBJ2-7; TRBD1 or TRBD2 may be the D gene (5 bases each). Judging by the DNA end, TRBJ2-5 fits better; the J call may be wrong. The length of the CDR3 is 16 residues. Germline CDR1 is SGHVS and CDR2 is FNYEAQ. Here the CDR3 DNA reads TGTGCCAGCAGCTTAGCAGAACAGGAGGTTAAAGAGACCCAGTACTTC. Its translation is CASSLAEQEVKETQYF.

The chain carries TRBV28 and TRBJ2-7; the D gene is possibly TRBD1 (6 bases). This CDR3 region has 14 residues. V lost 6 bases and J lost 0, with 12 bases in between. The germline CDR1 and CDR2 sequences are MDHEN and SYDVKM. DNA of the CDR3: TGTGCCAGCAGCACAGGGTACGGCTCCTACGAGCAGTACTTC. As protein: CASSTGYGSYEQYF.

The V gene is TRBV3-1, the J gene TRBJ2-5; 7 bases are shared with TRBD1. Germline V gives CDR1 LGHDT, CDR2 YNNKEL (reference sequence). CDR3 length: 16 amino acids. V shed 11 bases, J shed 11 bases, and the junction held 26 bases outside the gene matches. The CDR3 DNA reads as TGTGCCGCCCGGGACAGCCACTCTCGAAGCCCCTACAAGCAGTACTTC. Amino acid sequence: CAARDSHSRSPYKQYF.

This rearrangement joins TRBV7-9 to TRBJ2-3; no clear D. This CDR3 is built from 17 residues. V was shortened by 2 bases and J by 2 bases, with 17 bases between the two germline ends. The germline gives CDR1 SEHNR, CDR2 FQNEAQ (reference sequence). The CDR3 DNA reads as TGTGCCAGCAGCTTATCCGTGGGATCTGCCTTCACAGATACGCAGTATTTT. It codes for CASSLSVGSAFTDTQYF.

This clonotype came up once. The chain recombines TRBV6-5 with TRBJ2-5; D uncertain. The CDR3 totals 14 residues. The V gene's germline CDR1 is MNHEY and CDR2 SVGAGI. V shed 6 bases and J shed 2 bases, with 13 bases lying between them. The CDR3 DNA follows: TGTGCCAGCAGCGTTACTTACGGGCAAGAGACCCAGTACTTC. As protein: CASSVTYGQETQYF.

The chain carries TRBV5-1 and TRBJ2-5; the D call may be TRBD1 or TRBD2 (5 bases each). The V gene's germline CDR1 is SGHRS and CDR2 YFSETQ. The germline V and J ends were trimmed by 0 bases and 4 bases, with 13 bases remaining between them. There are 15 residues in the CDR3. The CDR3 DNA is TGCGCCAGCAGCTTGGGAGGGGCCGAGAGAGAGACCCAGTACTTC. Its translation is CASSLGGAERETQYF.

As for this clonotype: The junction and the germline gene differ at one end; a read error may be behind it. This chain links TRBV5-1 with TRBJ2-7; no reliable D call. CDR3 size: 16 residues. CDR1 is SGHRS, CDR2 YFSETQ, per germline. CDR3 amino acids: CASSLVWLRDSYEQYF. CDR3 nucleotides: TGCGCCAGCAGCTTGGTCTGGCTACGTGACTCCTATGAGCAGTACTTC.

This clonotype was picked up a small number of times. CDR3 nucleotide sequence: TGTGCCAGCAGCGCAAGCCCAATGGAGACCCAGTACTTC. Translating it yields CASSASPMETQYF. The chain joins TRBV11-2 to TRBJ2-5, with D unclear. Trimming took 5 bases from V and 5 from J, leaving 12 bases between them. CDR3 length equals 13 residues. The germline V gene encodes CDR1 SGHAT and CDR2 FQNNGV.

A note on this clonotype: A single base separates this from a much larger clone, so it may be a read error. The V call is TRBV29-1, the J call TRBJ2-5, with 8 bases that match TRBD2. CDR3 length: 12 amino acids. V shed 8 bases, J shed 4 bases, and the junction held 6 bases outside the gene matches. CDR1 SQVTM and CDR2 ANQGSEA come from the germline V gene. CDR3 residues: CSSLAVRETQYF. DNA of the CDR3: TGCAGCTCACTAGCGGTTCGAGAGACCCAGTACTTC.

The V gene is TRBV10-2, the J gene TRBJ1-2, with 8 bases aligning to TRBD1. Germline lookup yields CDR1 WSHSY and CDR2 SAAADI. This CDR3 comprises 15 residues. Trimming cost V 3 bases and J 4 bases; bases outside gene matches: 7. The CDR3 spells CASSERGQEGYGYTF. The CDR3 DNA reads as TGCGCCAGCAGTGAAAGGGGACAGGAGGGCTATGGCTACACCTTC.

This clonotype was counted between two and nine times. The chain uses TRBV7-9 and TRBJ2-3; D ambiguous. The germline gives CDR1 SEHNR, CDR2 FQNEAQ (reference sequence). This CDR3 region has 13 residues. The V end was cut by 0 bases, the J end by 5 bases, with 6 bases between. DNA of the CDR3: TGTGCCAGCAGCTTAGCGACTCAAGATACGCAGTATTTT. Translating it yields CASSLATQDTQYF. The full variable domain, completed using reference TRBV7-9 and TRBJ2-3, is DTGVSQNPRHKITKRGQNVTFRCDPISEHNRLYWYRQTLGQGPEFLTYFQNEAQLEKSRLLSDRFSAERPKGSFSTLEIQRTEQGDSAMYLCASSLATQDTQYFGPGTRLTVL.

This chain uses TRBV7-2 with TRBJ2-7, with D possibly TRBD2 on 5 matching bases. V lost 5 bases, J lost 7 bases, and 12 bases lay in between. The CDR3 is 12 amino acids. Germline V gene data show CDR1 as SGHTA and CDR2 as FQGNSA. The CDR3 sequence is CASSTRHGEQYF. In DNA, the CDR3 is TGTGCCAGCAGCACTAGACACGGAGAGCAGTACTTC.

The rearrangement joins TRBV3-1 to TRBJ2-7, with TRBD2 identical over 9 bases. TRBJ2-5 matches the DNA end more closely, so the J call is doubtful. Germline V gives CDR1 LGHDT, CDR2 YNNKEL (reference sequence). The CDR3 spans 16 residues. As DNA, the CDR3 is TGTGCCAGCAGCCAAACAACCGGGACTAGCTCATCGACCCAGTACTTC. It translates to CASSQTTGTSSSTQYF.

The V and J genes are TRBV5-6 and TRBJ2-4, with D tentatively TRBD1 or TRBD2 (5 bases each). Germline CDR1 is SGHDT and CDR2 is YYEEEE. This CDR3 spans 16 amino acids. V was pared by 4 bases and J by 4 bases, with 18 bases between. CDR3 amino acids: CASSLRGASLKNIQYF. CDR3 bases: TGTGCCAGCAGCCTGAGGGGAGCCAGCCTAAAAAACATTCAGTACTTC.

In DNA, the CDR3 is TGCGCCAGCAGCTTGGGCGGGCGAGGGGAGAAGTACTTC. This codes for CASSLGGRGEKYF. The chain employs TRBV5-1 and TRBJ2-5, with D perhaps given as TRBD1 or TRBD2 (5 bases each). CDR3 size: 13 residues. Between the trimmed V and J ends, which lost 0 bases and 12 bases, there was a span of 15 bases. Per germline, CDR1 SGHRS and CDR2 YFSETQ.

The chain combines TRBV7-2 with TRBJ2-4; perhaps TRBD1 as D (5 bases). The CDR3 is 14 residues long. In germline, CDR1 is SGHTA, CDR2 FQGNSA. V lost 2 bases, J lost 6 bases, and 11 bases lay in between. CDR3 region: CASSLSQGGNIQYF. For the CDR3, the DNA is TGTGCCAGCAGCTTAAGCCAGGGTGGAAACATTCAGTACTTC.

This chain links TRBV7-2 with TRBJ2-5; 8 bases fit TRBD1. The DNA end lines up better with TRBJ2-7; the J call may be wrong. The V gene's germline CDR1 is SGHTA and CDR2 FQGNSA. CDR3 length equals 16 residues. The chain's CDR3 is CASSLGPADRGYEQYF. As DNA, the CDR3 is TGTGCCAGCAGCTTAGGACCCGCCGACAGGGGCTACGAGCAGTACTTC.

The rearrangement joins TRBV7-2 to TRBJ1-1; D may be TRBD1 (6 bases). Germline V CDR1 and CDR2: SGHTA, FQGNSA. Trimming cost V 6 bases and J 4 bases, with 12 bases left between them. The CDR3 runs 13 residues. In nucleotides, the CDR3 is TGTGCCAGCAGGGCCAACAGGGCCACTGAAGCTTTCTTT. Translated: CASRANRATEAFF.

The rearrangement joins TRBV4-2 to TRBJ1-2; the D gene is possibly TRBD1 (6 bases). This CDR3 comprises 15 residues. V shed 0 bases and J shed 4 bases, with 12 bases lying between them. CDR1 is LGHNA and CDR2 is YNFKEQ in the germline V gene. The chain's CDR3 is CASSQEATGLYGYTF. The CDR3 DNA follows: TGTGCCAGCAGCCAAGAGGCGACAGGACTCTATGGCTACACCTTC.

With regard to this clonotype: A much larger clonotype is one base distant, so this may be a read error. V and J are TRBV15 and TRBJ2-1; TRBD1 aligns across 10 bases. This CDR3 has 16 amino acids. CDR1 LNHNV and CDR2 YYDKDF come from the germline V gene (reference sequence). Here the CDR3 DNA reads TGTGCCGCCAGCCCGCGGGACAGGGGCCCCTACAATGAGCAGTTCTTC. Protein sequence: CAASPRDRGPYNEQFF.

This rearrangement joins TRBV3-1 to TRBJ2-5, with 12 nucleotides matching TRBD2. The germline CDR1 and CDR2 sequences are LGHDT and YNNKEL (reference sequence). Unmatched junction bases numbered 15, after V lost 0 bases and J lost 7 bases. The CDR3 extends over 19 amino acids. CDR3 sequence (DNA): TGTGCCAGCAGCCAAGATTTGACTAGCGGGAGAACTCAATTTTCGACCCAGTACTTC. Amino acid sequence: CASSQDLTSGRTQFSTQYF.